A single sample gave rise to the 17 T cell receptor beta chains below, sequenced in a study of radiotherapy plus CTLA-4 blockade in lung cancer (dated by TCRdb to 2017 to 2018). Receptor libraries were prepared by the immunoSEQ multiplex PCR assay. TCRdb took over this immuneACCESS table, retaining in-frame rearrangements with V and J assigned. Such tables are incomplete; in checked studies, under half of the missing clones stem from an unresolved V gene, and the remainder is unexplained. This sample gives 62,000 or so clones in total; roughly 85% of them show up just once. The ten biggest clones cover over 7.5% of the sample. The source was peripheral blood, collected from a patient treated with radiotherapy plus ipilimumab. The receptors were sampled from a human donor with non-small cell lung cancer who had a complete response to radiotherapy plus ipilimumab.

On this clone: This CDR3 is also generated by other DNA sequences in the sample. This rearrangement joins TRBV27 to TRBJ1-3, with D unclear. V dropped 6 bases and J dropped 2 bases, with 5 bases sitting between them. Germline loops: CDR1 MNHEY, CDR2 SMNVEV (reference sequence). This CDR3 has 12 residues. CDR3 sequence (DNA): TGTGCCAGCAGGGGTCCTGGAAACACCATATATTTT. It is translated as CASRGPGNTIYF.

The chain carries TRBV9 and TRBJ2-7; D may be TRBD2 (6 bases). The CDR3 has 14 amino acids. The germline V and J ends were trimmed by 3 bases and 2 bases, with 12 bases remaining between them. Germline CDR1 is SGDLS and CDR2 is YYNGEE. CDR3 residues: CASSGGDGPYEQYF. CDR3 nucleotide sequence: TGTGCCAGCAGCGGGGGGGACGGGCCCTACGAGCAGTACTTC.

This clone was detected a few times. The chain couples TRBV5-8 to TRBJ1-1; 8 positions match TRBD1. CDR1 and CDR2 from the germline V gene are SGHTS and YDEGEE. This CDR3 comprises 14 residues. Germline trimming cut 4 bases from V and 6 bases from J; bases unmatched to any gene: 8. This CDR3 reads CASSHRGLGAEAFF. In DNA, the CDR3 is TGTGCCAGCAGCCACAGGGGGTTGGGGGCTGAAGCTTTCTTT.

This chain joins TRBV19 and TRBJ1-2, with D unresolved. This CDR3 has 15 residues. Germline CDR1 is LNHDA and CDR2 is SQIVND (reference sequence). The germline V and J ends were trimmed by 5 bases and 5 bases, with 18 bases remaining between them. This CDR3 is CASSAGDGQPYGYTF. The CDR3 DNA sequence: TGTGCCAGTAGTGCTGGGGATGGGCAGCCTTATGGCTACACCTTC.

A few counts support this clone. The CDR3 is CASSGTRGNTEAFF. The CDR3 region has the DNA TGTGCCAGCAGCGGCACCAGGGGGAACACTGAAGCTTTCTTT. The gene calls are TRBV7-9 and TRBJ1-1; tentative D call: TRBD1 (6 bases). Germline V CDR1 and CDR2: SEHNR, FQNEAQ (reference sequence). Trimming stripped 5 bases from V and 1 base from J, with 11 bases between. The CDR3 is 14 amino acids.

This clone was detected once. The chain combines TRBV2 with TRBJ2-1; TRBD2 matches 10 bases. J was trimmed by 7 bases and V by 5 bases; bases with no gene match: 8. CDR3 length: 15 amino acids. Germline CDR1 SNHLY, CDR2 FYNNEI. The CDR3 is CASSSLAGVQNEQFF. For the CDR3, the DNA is TGTGCCAGCAGTTCCCTAGCGGGAGTACAAAATGAGCAGTTCTTC. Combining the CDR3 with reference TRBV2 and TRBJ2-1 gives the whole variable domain EPEVTQTPSHQVTQMGQEVILRCVPISNHLYFYWYRQILGQKVEFLVSFYNNEISEKSEIFDDQFSVERPDGSNFTLKIRSTKLEDSAMYFCASSSLAGVQNEQFFGPGTRLTVL.

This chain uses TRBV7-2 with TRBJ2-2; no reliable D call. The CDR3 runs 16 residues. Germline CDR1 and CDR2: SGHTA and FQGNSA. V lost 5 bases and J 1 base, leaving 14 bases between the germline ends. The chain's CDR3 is CASSVPRQMNTGELFF. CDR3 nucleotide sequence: TGTGCCAGCAGCGTTCCTCGGCAGATGAACACCGGGGAGCTGTTTTTT.

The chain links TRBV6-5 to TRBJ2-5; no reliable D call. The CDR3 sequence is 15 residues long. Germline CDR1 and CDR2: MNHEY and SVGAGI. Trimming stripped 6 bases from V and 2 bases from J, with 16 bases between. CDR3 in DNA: TGTGCCAGCAGGCCTATCCGGCGGAGACAAGAGACCCAGTACTTC. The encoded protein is CASRPIRRRQETQYF.

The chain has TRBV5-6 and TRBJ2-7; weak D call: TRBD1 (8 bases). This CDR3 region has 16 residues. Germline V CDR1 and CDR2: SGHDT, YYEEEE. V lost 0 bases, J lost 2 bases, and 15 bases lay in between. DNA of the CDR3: TGTGCCAGCAGCTTGGCCGGGGGGACAGGTACCTACGAGCAGTACTTC. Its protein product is CASSLAGGTGTYEQYF.

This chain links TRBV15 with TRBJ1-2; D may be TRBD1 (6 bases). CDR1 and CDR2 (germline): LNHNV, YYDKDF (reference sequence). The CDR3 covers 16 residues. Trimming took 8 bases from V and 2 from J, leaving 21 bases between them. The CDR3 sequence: CATSHTGLYTNYGYTF. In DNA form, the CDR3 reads TGTGCCACCTCCCACACAGGGCTCTACACCAACTATGGCTACACCTTC.

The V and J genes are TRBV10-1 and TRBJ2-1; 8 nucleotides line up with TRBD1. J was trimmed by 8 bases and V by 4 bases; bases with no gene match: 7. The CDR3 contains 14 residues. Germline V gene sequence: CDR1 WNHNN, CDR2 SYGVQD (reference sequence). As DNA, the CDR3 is TGCGCCAGCAGTGCCCGCCTACAGGGGGATGAGCAGTTCTTC. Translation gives CASSARLQGDEQFF.

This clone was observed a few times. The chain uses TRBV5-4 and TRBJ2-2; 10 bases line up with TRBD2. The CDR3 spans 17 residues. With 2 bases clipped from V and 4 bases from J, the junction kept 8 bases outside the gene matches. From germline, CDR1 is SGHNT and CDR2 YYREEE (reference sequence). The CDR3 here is CASSLGPSGRRTGELFF. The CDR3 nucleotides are TGTGCCAGCAGCTTAGGTCCTAGCGGGAGACGCACCGGGGAGCTGTTTTTT.

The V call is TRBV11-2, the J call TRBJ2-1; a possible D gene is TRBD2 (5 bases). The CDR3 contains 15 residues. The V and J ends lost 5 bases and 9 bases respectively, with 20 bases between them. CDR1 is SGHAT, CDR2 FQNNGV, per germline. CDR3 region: CASSRLAGKLGEQFF. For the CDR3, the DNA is TGTGCCAGCAGCCGCCTGGCCGGGAAGTTGGGTGAGCAGTTCTTC.

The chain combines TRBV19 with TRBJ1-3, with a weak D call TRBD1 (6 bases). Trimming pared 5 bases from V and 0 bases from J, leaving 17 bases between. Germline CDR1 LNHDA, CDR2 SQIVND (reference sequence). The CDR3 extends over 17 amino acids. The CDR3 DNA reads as TGTGCCAGTAGTGTACGACCAGGGGATCGCTCTGGAAACACCATATATTTT. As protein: CASSVRPGDRSGNTIYF.

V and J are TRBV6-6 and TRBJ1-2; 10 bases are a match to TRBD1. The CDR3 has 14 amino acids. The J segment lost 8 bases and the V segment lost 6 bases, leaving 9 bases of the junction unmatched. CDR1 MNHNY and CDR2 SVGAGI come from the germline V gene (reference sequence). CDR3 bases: TGTGCCAGCAGGGGACCCGGGACAGGGGACGGCTACACCTTC. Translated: CASRGPGTGDGYTF.

CDR3 region: CASSDGTGETGELFF. The CDR3 DNA reads TGTGCCAGCAGTGACGGGACAGGTGAAACCGGGGAGCTGTTTTTT. The genes are TRBV6-4 and TRBJ2-2; 8 bases line up with TRBD1. Germline assignment: CDR1 MRHNA and CDR2 SNTAGT. This CDR3 spans 15 amino acids. The V and J ends lost 2 bases and 5 bases, in that order; junction bases with no gene match: 4.

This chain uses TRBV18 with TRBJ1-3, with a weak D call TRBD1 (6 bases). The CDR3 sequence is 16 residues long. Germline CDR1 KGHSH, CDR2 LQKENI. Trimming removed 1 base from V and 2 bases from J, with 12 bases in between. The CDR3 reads CASSPRDRTAGNTIYF. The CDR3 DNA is TGTGCCAGCTCACCACGGGATAGGACAGCTGGAAACACCATATATTTT.